This is a list of T cell receptor beta chains from one sample in a study of cytomegalovirus exposure and HLA in healthy donors. The table came from immunoSEQ multiplex PCR; TCRdb's copy has only in-frame clones and leaves some out. In the table there are around 150,000 clones, about 71% of which are singletons. Sequencing was performed on PBMCs. The receptor set was obtained from a woman between 40 and 50 years old in good health and CMV-seropositive. Each CDR3 is given with its conserved first and last residue. The order of the fields is CDR3 protein, CDR3 DNA, J gene, V gene, D gene, clone size. The D gene is left open where the match is weak. Clone size is shown for a subset of rows, as once, few, many or a class of expanded clone.

CDR3 protein: CASSAGQGTDTQYF
CDR3 DNA: TGCGCCAGCAGCGCCGGACAGGGAACAGATACGCAGTATTTT
J gene: TRBJ2-3
V gene: TRBV5-1
D gene: TRBD1
clone size: .

CDR3 protein: CAGSSAGLAGAGANVLTF
CDR3 DNA: TGTGCCGGATCCTCCGCGGGACTAGCGGGAGCTGGGGCCAACGTCCTGACTTTC
J gene: TRBJ2-6
V gene: TRBV28
D gene: TRBD2
clone size: few

CDR3 protein: CASSPNTGAYEQYF
CDR3 DNA: TGTGCCAGCAGCCCCAATACGGGGGCCTACGAGCAGTACTTC
J gene: TRBJ2-7
V gene: TRBV7-2
D gene: .
clone size: .

CDR3 protein: CASRRGGQGDTEAFF
CDR3 DNA: TGCGCCAGCCGCCGAGGGGGTCAAGGGGACACTGAAGCTTTCTTT
J gene: TRBJ1-1
V gene: TRBV5-1
D gene: .
clone size: .

CDR3 protein: CASSEKSGGGYTDTQYF
CDR3 DNA: TGTGCCAGCAGCGAGAAAAGCGGGGGAGGTTACACAGATACGCAGTATTTT
J gene: TRBJ2-3
V gene: TRBV9
D gene: TRBD2
clone size: .

CDR3 protein: CASSQYDTQPQHF
CDR3 DNA: TGTGCCAGCAGTCAATATGACACGCAGCCCCAGCATTTT
J gene: TRBJ1-5
V gene: TRBV6-1
D gene: .
clone size: .

CDR3 protein: CASSSPGGNYNEQFF
CDR3 DNA: TGTGCCAGCAGCTCACCAGGGGGGAACTACAATGAGCAGTTCTTC
J gene: TRBJ2-1
V gene: TRBV7-9
D gene: .
clone size: .

CDR3 protein: CASTRSNEQFF
CDR3 DNA: TGTGCCAGCACCCGGAGTAATGAGCAGTTCTTC
J gene: TRBJ2-1
V gene: TRBV28
D gene: .
clone size: .

CDR3 protein: CASSFVNSGNTIYF
CDR3 DNA: TGTGCCAGCAGCTTCGTTAACTCTGGAAACACCATATATTTT
J gene: TRBJ1-3
V gene: TRBV7-2
D gene: .
clone size: .

CDR3 protein: CASSEASGSYEQYF
CDR3 DNA: TGTGCCAGCAGCGAGGCTAGCGGGTCCTACGAGCAGTACTTC
J gene: TRBJ2-7
V gene: TRBV11-2
D gene: TRBD2
clone size: .

CDR3 protein: CASSRDRESEKLFF
CDR3 DNA: TGCGCCAGCAGCCGGGACAGGGAATCTGAAAAACTGTTTTTT
J gene: TRBJ1-4
V gene: TRBV5-1
D gene: TRBD1
clone size: once

CDR3 protein: CASRSWSEQFF
CDR3 DNA: TGTGCCAGCAGGTCGTGGAGTGAGCAGTTCTTC
J gene: TRBJ2-1
V gene: TRBV5-6
D gene: .
clone size: .

CDR3 protein: CASSEGQGYQPQHF
CDR3 DNA: TGTGCCAGCAGTGAAGGACAGGGCTATCAGCCCCAGCATTTT
J gene: TRBJ1-5
V gene: TRBV6-1
D gene: TRBD1
clone size: .

CDR3 protein: CASSLGRENSYEQYF
CDR3 DNA: TGTGCCAGCAGCTTAGGTCGGGAAAACTCCTACGAGCAGTACTTC
J gene: TRBJ2-7
V gene: TRBV7-2
D gene: .
clone size: .

CDR3 protein: CASSSVVAGYTF
CDR3 DNA: TGTGCCAGCAGCTCGGTAGTCGCTGGCTACACCTTC
J gene: TRBJ1-2
V gene: TRBV9
D gene: .
clone size: .

CDR3 protein: CASSPRLGEVRYNEQFF
CDR3 DNA: TGTGCCAGCAGCCCCAGGTTAGGGGAGGTGAGATACAATGAGCAGTTCTTC
J gene: TRBJ2-1
V gene: TRBV11-2
D gene: .
clone size: .

CDR3 protein: CASRMGEAGAGSRDTQYF
CDR3 DNA: TGTGCCAGCAGGATGGGAGAGGCGGGAGCGGGCTCTCGGGATACGCAGTATTTT
J gene: TRBJ2-3
V gene: TRBV4-2
D gene: TRBD2
clone size: .

CDR3 protein: CASSLTIGTDTQYF
CDR3 DNA: TGTGCCAGCAGCTTAACGATCGGGACAGATACGCAGTATTTT
J gene: TRBJ2-3
V gene: TRBV7-3
D gene: .
clone size: .